The sequence of this T cell receptor (beta chain) was determined in a study of technical replicates of blood from a few donors. Assay: immunoSEQ multiplex PCR; the TCRdb copy retains only in-frame clones and omits some. The profile shows about 83,000 clones, just under 95% of them singletons. This CDR3 spans 15 amino acids. Germline-derived CDR1 and CDR2 are MNHEY and SVGAGI. V was cut by 6 bases and J by 3 bases, with 15 bases left in between. The material sequenced was T cells isolated from PBMCs. V gene TRBV6-5 combines with J gene TRBJ2-1; a possible D gene is TRBD1 (6 bases). This clonotype was obtained from a human donor in good health. CDR3 region: CASRPQGIHYNEQFF. The CDR3 DNA sequence: TGTGCCAGCAGGCCTCAGGGGATACACTACAATGAGCAGTTCTTC.